This TCR beta chain was found in a study of patients and donors after allogeneic stem cell transplantation. A single record per CDR3 protein comes from TCRdb applying MiXCR to the RT-PCR reads. The sample includes about 960,000 distinct CDR3 sequences, 15% to 20% of them seen just once. The CDR3 runs to 15 residues. V gave up 4 bases and J gave up 2 bases, with 12 bases separating them. From germline, CDR1 is MRHNA and CDR2 SNTAGT. This clonotype was observed a few times. This receptor was taken from a human donor who was either an allogeneic HSCT recipient or a stem cell or donor lymphocyte infusion donor (not recorded which). It is not recorded whose cells these are; they may come from a transplant donor. V usage is TRBV6-4 and J usage is TRBJ2-1, with unresolved D. Sequencing used blood, either unsorted or a sorted T cell fraction (not recorded which). CDR3 nucleotide sequence: TGTGCCAGCAGTGCTTCCTACCTCACCTACAATGAGCAGTTCTTC. Its translation: CASSASYLTYNEQFF.